The T cell receptor beta chain under discussion was sequenced for a study of control samples from healthy donors and cancer patients. This clone came up once. The V and J ends lost 8 bases and 0 bases respectively, with 14 bases between them. Germline CDR1 and CDR2: LNHDA and SQIVND (reference sequence). This CDR3 comprises 15 residues. Libraries were prepared by immunoSEQ multiplex PCR; TCRdb keeps only in-frame clonotypes and omits some of them. This sample has 150,000 to 200,000 clones, with roughly 94% found just once. The J gene is TRBJ1-5, the V gene TRBV19; no clear D. This TCR was sampled from a man between 60 and 75 years old with colorectal cancer. Source material: PBMCs. The CDR3 spells CASQTTDYSNQPQHF. CDR3 nucleotides: TGTGCCAGTCAGACAACAGACTATAGCAATCAGCCCCAGCATTTT.